One sample yielded the 17 T cell receptor beta chains listed below, sequenced in a study of cytomegalovirus exposure and HLA in healthy donors. 13 Jbeta primers and 60 Vbeta primers were used for the PCR. TCRdb's table, derived via immunoSEQ multiplex PCR, lists solely in-frame clones and lacks some. The repertoire includes about 130,000 clones, 74% of them detected once, and around 4% sits in the top ten. The specimen was PBMCs. These receptors were obtained from a woman between 45 and 65 years old in good health and CMV-seropositive.

The genes are TRBV2 and TRBJ2-5, with 10 bases aligning to TRBD2. This CDR3 contains 17 residues. The trim removed 6 bases at V and 5 bases at J, leaving 15 bases unmatched. Germline V lookup: CDR1 SNHLY, CDR2 FYNNEI. The CDR3 spells CASRSGVAGGPQETQYF. CDR3 sequence (DNA): TGTGCCAGCAGGTCTGGGGTAGCGGGGGGCCCCCAGGAGACCCAGTACTTC.

This chain connects TRBV7-8 to TRBJ2-5; 7 bases map to TRBD2. Per the germline V gene, CDR1 is SGHVS and CDR2 is FQNEAQ. This CDR3 has 16 amino acids. The V and J ends lost 7 bases and 5 bases, in that order; junction bases with no gene match: 16. The CDR3 nucleotides are TGTGCCAGCACCCAGATTCGACGAGCGGGGAGGGAGACCCAGTACTTC. Translating gives CASTQIRRAGRETQYF.

There are a few counts of this clone. The CDR3 loop is CASSLRSWQGSPYGYTF. CDR3 DNA: TGTGCCAGCAGCTTACGATCCTGGCAGGGATCCCCCTATGGCTACACCTTC. The chain combines TRBV5-6 with TRBJ1-2; the D gene is possibly TRBD1 (5 bases). The CDR3 has 17 residues. CDR1 and CDR2 (germline): SGHDT, YYEEEE. V lost 2 bases to trimming and J lost 4 bases, with 21 bases between them.

V and J are TRBV2 and TRBJ1-6; D is unresolved. In germline, CDR1 is SNHLY, CDR2 FYNNEI. This CDR3 comprises 14 residues. The ends were cut back, 7 bases at V and 7 bases at J, with 14 bases in the middle. CDR3 coding DNA: TGTGCCAGCAAACCCGACGGTAGCAATTCACCCCTCCACTTT. This encodes CASKPDGSNSPLHF.

The V and J genes are TRBV18 and TRBJ2-5, with 7 bases fitting TRBD1. The germline CDR1 and CDR2 sequences are KGHSH and LQKENI. Trimming took 5 bases from V and 1 from J; bases not matched to a gene: 1. The CDR3 extends over 13 amino acids. CDR3 residues: CASSDRVQETQYF. The CDR3, as DNA: TGTGCCAGCTCAGACAGGGTCCAAGAGACCCAGTACTTC. Full variable domain (rest looked up from reference TRBV18 and TRBJ2-5): NAGVMQNPRHLVRRRGQEARLRCSPMKGHSHVYWYRQLPEEGLKFMVYLQKENIIDESGMPKERFSAEFPKEGPSILRIQQVVRGDSAAYFCASSDRVQETQYFGPGTRLLVL.

The chain has TRBV7-7 and TRBJ2-1, with D maybe TRBD2 (5 bases). The CDR3 has 16 residues. CDR1 and CDR2 from the germline V gene are SSHAT and FNYEAQ (reference sequence). Trimming pared 3 bases from V and 0 bases from J, leaving 12 bases between. CDR3 residues: CASSFRPGSSYNEQFF. The CDR3 region has the DNA TGTGCCAGCAGCTTCAGGCCGGGAAGCTCCTACAATGAGCAGTTCTTC.

This clone was detected once. The V gene is TRBV28, the J gene TRBJ1-5; maybe TRBD1 (5 bases). This CDR3 has 14 amino acids. Trimming pared 6 bases from V and 6 bases from J, leaving 15 bases between. From germline, CDR1 is MDHEN and CDR2 SYDVKM. CDR3 region: CASRSPGLSQPQHF. CDR3 DNA sequence: TGTGCCAGCAGGTCCCCAGGGTTAAGTCAGCCCCAGCATTTT.

This clone was recorded once. The rearrangement uses TRBV11-2 and TRBJ2-7; D unclear. Germline V gives CDR1 SGHAT, CDR2 FQNNGV. The CDR3 is made up of 15 amino acids. The V end lost 2 bases, the J end lost 0 bases, and 11 bases lay between the germline ends. The CDR3 DNA reads as TGTGCCAGCAGCTTAACCGGCACTACCTCCTACGAGCAGTACTTC. Protein: CASSLTGTTSYEQYF.

This clone has just a few counts. This chain uses TRBV6-5 with TRBJ2-7; D unclear. V dropped 0 bases and J dropped 2 bases, with 11 bases sitting between them. Germline CDR1 reads MNHEY; CDR2 reads SVGAGI. The CDR3 covers 15 residues. The CDR3 is CASSYSRGLAYEQYF. DNA of the CDR3: TGTGCCAGCAGTTACTCGAGAGGCCTCGCCTACGAGCAGTACTTC.

The rearrangement joins TRBV7-2 to TRBJ1-6; D not resolved. Trimming shortened V by 4 bases and J by 11 bases, and 18 bases separated the two germline ends. Germline values: CDR1 SGHTA, CDR2 FQGNSA. CDR3 length: 15 residues. CDR3 nucleotides: TGTGCCAGCAGCTGGGCGGGGTCAACGGCGGCACCCCTCCACTTT. It translates to CASSWAGSTAAPLHF.

The sample holds one count of this clone. This chain links TRBV10-2 with TRBJ1-6, with D possibly matching TRBD1 (6 bases). Trimming removed 0 bases from V and 11 bases from J, with 14 bases in between. The CDR3 covers 15 residues. Per the germline V gene, CDR1 is WSHSY and CDR2 is SAAADI. The DNA for the CDR3 is TGCGCCAGCAGTGAGTCACAGGGTCCGGGACCACCCCTCCACTTT. Encoded protein: CASSESQGPGPPLHF.

The CDR3 loop is CASSDGTEAFF. The CDR3, as DNA: TGTGCCAGCAGTGACGGGACAGAAGCTTTCTTT. The gene calls are TRBV6-4 and TRBJ1-1, with D possibly being TRBD1 (6 bases). The germline V gene encodes CDR1 MRHNA and CDR2 SNTAGT. Trimming removed 2 bases from V and 8 bases from J, with 6 bases in between. The CDR3 has 11 amino acids.

The chain employs TRBV18 and TRBJ1-2; 8 nucleotides agree with TRBD1. The CDR3 has 14 amino acids. The V and J ends lost 3 bases and 4 bases, in that order; junction bases with no gene match: 4. The germline V gene encodes CDR1 KGHSH and CDR2 LQKENI. The CDR3 DNA reads TGTGCCAGCTCACCCGACAGGGGCCCCTATGGCTACACCTTC. Translated: CASSPDRGPYGYTF.

Of note for this clone: Within the sample, other DNA sequences also encode this same CDR3. The chain couples TRBV28 to TRBJ1-2; D might be TRBD1 (6 bases). The CDR3 loop spans 15 amino acids. The germline CDR1 and CDR2 sequences are MDHEN and SYDVKM. V was clipped by 2 bases and J by 0 bases, with 10 bases between them. The CDR3, as DNA: TGTGCCAGCAGTTTACCGGGACACCCTAACTATGGCTACACCTTC. Its translation is CASSLPGHPNYGYTF.

J is TRBJ2-7 and V is TRBV9; 7 nucleotides match TRBD1. The J segment lost 3 bases and the V segment lost 3 bases, leaving 9 bases of the junction unmatched. This CDR3 has 15 residues. Looked up from germline, CDR1 is SGDLS and CDR2 is YYNGEE. DNA of the CDR3: TGTGCCAGCAGCGCCAGCGGACAGGAAGGCTACGAGCAGTACTTC. This codes for CASSASGQEGYEQYF.

The chain employs TRBV27 and TRBJ2-3; TRBD2 matches at 12 bases. This CDR3 comprises 16 residues. Per the germline V gene, CDR1 is MNHEY and CDR2 is SMNVEV (reference sequence). J gave up 2 bases and V 4 bases, and 4 bases lay outside the gene matches. CDR3 in amino acids: CASSSRTSGDTDTQYF. The CDR3 nucleotides are TGTGCCAGCAGTTCCCGGACTAGCGGGGACACAGATACGCAGTATTTT.

The chain has TRBV9 and TRBJ2-5; the D gene is possibly TRBD2 (6 bases). V lost 0 bases and J 3 bases, leaving 12 bases between the germline ends. This CDR3 region has 15 residues. CDR1 is SGDLS and CDR2 is YYNGEE in the germline V gene. Here the CDR3 reads CASSVAGWGEETQYF. In DNA form, the CDR3 reads TGTGCCAGCAGCGTAGCTGGGTGGGGGGAAGAGACCCAGTACTTC.